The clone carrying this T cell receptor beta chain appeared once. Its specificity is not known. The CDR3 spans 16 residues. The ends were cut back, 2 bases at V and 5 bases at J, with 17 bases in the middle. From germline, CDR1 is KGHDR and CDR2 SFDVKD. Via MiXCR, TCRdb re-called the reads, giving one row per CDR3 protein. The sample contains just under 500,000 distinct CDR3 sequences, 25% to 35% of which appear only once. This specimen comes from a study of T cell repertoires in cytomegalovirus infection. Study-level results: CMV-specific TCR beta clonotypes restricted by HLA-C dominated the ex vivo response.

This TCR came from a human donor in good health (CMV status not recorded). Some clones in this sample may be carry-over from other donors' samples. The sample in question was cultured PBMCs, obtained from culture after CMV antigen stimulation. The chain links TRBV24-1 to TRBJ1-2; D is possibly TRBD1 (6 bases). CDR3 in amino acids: CATSDSGSGDWYGYTF. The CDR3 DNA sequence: TGTGCCACCAGTGATTCCGGCTCAGGGGATTGGTATGGCTACACCTTC.